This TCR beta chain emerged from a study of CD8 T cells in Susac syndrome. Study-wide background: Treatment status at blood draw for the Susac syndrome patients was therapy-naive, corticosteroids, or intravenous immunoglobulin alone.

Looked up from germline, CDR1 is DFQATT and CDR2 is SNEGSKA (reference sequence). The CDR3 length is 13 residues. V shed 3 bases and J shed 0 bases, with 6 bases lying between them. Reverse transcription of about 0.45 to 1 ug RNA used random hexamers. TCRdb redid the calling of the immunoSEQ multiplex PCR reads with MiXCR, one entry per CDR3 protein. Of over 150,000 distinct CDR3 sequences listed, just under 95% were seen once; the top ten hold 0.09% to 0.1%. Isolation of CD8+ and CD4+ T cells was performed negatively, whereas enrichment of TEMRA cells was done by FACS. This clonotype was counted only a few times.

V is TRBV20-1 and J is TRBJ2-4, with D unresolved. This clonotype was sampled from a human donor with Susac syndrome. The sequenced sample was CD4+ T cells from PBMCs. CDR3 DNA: TGCAGTGCTAGTGAGTTAGCCAAAAACATTCAGTACTTC. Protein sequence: CSASELAKNIQYF.